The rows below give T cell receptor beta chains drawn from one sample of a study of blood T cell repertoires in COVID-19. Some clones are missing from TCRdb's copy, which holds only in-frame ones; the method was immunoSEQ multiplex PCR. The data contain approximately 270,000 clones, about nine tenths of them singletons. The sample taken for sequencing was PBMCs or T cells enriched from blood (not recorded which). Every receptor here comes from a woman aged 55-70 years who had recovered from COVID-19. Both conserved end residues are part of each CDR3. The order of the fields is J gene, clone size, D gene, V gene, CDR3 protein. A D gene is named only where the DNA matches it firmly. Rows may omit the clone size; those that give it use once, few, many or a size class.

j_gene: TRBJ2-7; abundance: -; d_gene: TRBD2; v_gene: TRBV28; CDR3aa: CASSTTSVEQYF
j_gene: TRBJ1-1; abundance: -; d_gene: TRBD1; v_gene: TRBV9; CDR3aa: CASSARQGMTEAFF
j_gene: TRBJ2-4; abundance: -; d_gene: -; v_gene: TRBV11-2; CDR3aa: CASSLDSRQAKNIQYF
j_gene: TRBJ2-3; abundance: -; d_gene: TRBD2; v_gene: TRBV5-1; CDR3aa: CASSKTSGGNTQYF
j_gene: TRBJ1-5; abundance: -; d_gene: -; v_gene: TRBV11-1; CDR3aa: CASSLDSHQPQHF
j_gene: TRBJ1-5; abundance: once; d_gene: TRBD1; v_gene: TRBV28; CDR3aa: CASSGTGGDQPQHF
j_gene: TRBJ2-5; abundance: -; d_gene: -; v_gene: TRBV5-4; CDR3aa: CASSLGRGETQYF
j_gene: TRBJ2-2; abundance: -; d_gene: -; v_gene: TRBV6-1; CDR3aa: CASSEVSVTGELFF
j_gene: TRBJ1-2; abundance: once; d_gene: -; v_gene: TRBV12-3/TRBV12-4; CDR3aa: CASSRQMYGYTF
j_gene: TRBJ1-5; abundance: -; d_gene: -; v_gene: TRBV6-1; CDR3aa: CASSESTFFNQPQHF
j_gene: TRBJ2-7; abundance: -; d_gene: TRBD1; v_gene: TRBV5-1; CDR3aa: CASSPGQLYEQYF